The 28 T cell receptor beta chains given below trace back to one sample, sequenced in a study of blood T cell repertoires in COVID-19. Sequenced by immunoSEQ multiplex PCR; TCRdb stores in-frame clones only, minus some. Of more than 300,000 clones listed, over 90% are singletons. The sequencing input was PBMCs or T cells enriched from blood (not recorded which). The receptors here all came from a woman aged 30 to 39 who had been exposed to COVID-19.

The gene calls are TRBV19 and TRBJ1-2; the match to TRBD1 covers 7 bases. This CDR3 contains 15 residues. J gave up 10 bases and V 4 bases, and 15 bases lay outside the gene matches. Looked up from germline, CDR1 is LNHDA and CDR2 is SQIVND (reference sequence). The CDR3, as DNA: TGTGCCAGTAGTAGTTGGTTAGGGGGCAGCTACGACTACACCTTC. Translated: CASSSWLGGSYDYTF.

The DNA of the CDR3 is TGCAGCGCCGGGGTGGCTGGTGCCAAAAACATTCAGTACTTC. This codes for CSAGVAGAKNIQYF. The chain links TRBV29-1 to TRBJ2-4; weak D call: TRBD2 (5 bases). The CDR3 sequence is 14 residues long. Germline assignment: CDR1 SQVTM and CDR2 ANQGSEA. The ends were cut back, 7 bases at V and 1 base at J, with 14 bases in the middle.

The V call is TRBV5-1, the J call TRBJ1-4; D gene uncertain. V was trimmed by 0 bases and J by 7 bases, leaving 13 bases between them. The CDR3 length is 15 residues. Germline CDR1 is SGHRS and CDR2 is YFSETQ. In nucleotides, the CDR3 is TGCGCCAGCAGCTTGGGTGGCTGGGAGGGTGAAAAACTGTTTTTT. Amino acid sequence: CASSLGGWEGEKLFF.

This chain connects TRBV20-1 to TRBJ2-7; 7 bases map to TRBD2. The CDR3 covers 11 residues. CDR1 is DFQATT, CDR2 SNEGSKA, per germline (reference sequence). Trimming took 3 bases from V and 7 from J; bases not matched to a gene: 3. In DNA, the CDR3 is TGCAGTGCTAGGGGAGGGAAGGAGCAGTACTTC. Residues: CSARGGKEQYF.

The V and J genes are TRBV7-3 and TRBJ2-7; no clear D gene. V lost 5 bases to trimming and J lost 1 base, with 15 bases between them. This CDR3 is built from 15 residues. Germline assignment: CDR1 SGHTA and CDR2 FQGTGA. The CDR3 region has the DNA TGTGCCAGCAGCCCGTTAACGTCCCGGTCCTACGAGCAGTACTTC. Translating it yields CASSPLTSRSYEQYF.

The chain recombines TRBV2 with TRBJ1-2; D unresolved. The CDR3 is 11 amino acids. CDR1 is SNHLY and CDR2 is FYNNEI in the germline V gene. With 7 bases removed from V and 6 bases from J, the gap between germline ends came to 9 bases. The chain's CDR3 is CASKEGDGYTF. As DNA, the CDR3 is TGTGCCAGCAAGGAAGGAGATGGCTACACCTTC. Full variable domain (rest looked up from reference TRBV2 and TRBJ1-2): EPEVTQTPSHQVTQMGQEVILRCVPISNHLYFYWYRQILGQKVEFLVSFYNNEISEKSEIFDDQFSVERPDGSNFTLKIRSTKLEDSAMYFCASKEGDGYTFGSGTRLTVV.

The gene calls are TRBV7-9 and TRBJ1-2; 8 bases match TRBD1. The CDR3 totals 18 residues. Germline V CDR1 and CDR2: SEHNR, FQNEAQ (reference sequence). Trimming took 5 bases from V and 2 from J; bases not matched to a gene: 16. CDR3 nucleotides: TGTGCCAGCAGCCCTAGACAGGGGACGGGCCGATACAACTATGGCTACACCTTC. Its translation: CASSPRQGTGRYNYGYTF.

This clone was counted a single time. The rearrangement uses TRBV30 and TRBJ2-1; the D gene is possibly TRBD1 (5 bases). Germline loops: CDR1 GTSNPN, CDR2 SVGIG (reference sequence). This CDR3 region has 11 residues. V lost 4 bases, J lost 6 bases, and 7 bases lay in between. CDR3 region: CAWTRVNEQFF. CDR3 in DNA: TGTGCCTGGACCAGGGTCAATGAGCAGTTCTTC.

The rearrangement links TRBV7-2 to TRBJ1-6; no clear D gene. The CDR3 has 15 amino acids. Looked up from germline, CDR1 is SGHTA and CDR2 is FQGNSA. V gave up 3 bases and J gave up 6 bases, with 12 bases separating them. CDR3 region: CASSLVTNPNSPLHF. The CDR3, as DNA: TGTGCCAGCAGCTTGGTCACAAATCCTAATTCACCCCTCCACTTT.

The chain joins TRBV5-1 to TRBJ1-1; possible D gene TRBD1, 6 bases. The V gene's germline CDR1 is SGHRS and CDR2 YFSETQ. The CDR3 runs 13 residues. Trimming removed 7 bases at V and 4 bases at J, with 14 bases between. The CDR3 DNA reads TGCGCCAGCTCCCCCCCGACAGGCACTGAAGCTTTCTTT. It codes for CASSPPTGTEAFF.

The chain uses TRBV4-1 and TRBJ1-5; tentatively, D is TRBD1 (6 bases). V was pared by 8 bases and J by 1 base, with 15 bases between. Germline V gene data show CDR1 as MGHRA and CDR2 as YSYEKL. The CDR3 consists of 15 residues. This chain's CDR3 is CASRSVGQSNQPQHF. CDR3 coding DNA: TGCGCCAGCCGTTCGGTCGGACAGAGCAATCAGCCCCAGCATTTT.

The rearrangement uses TRBV4-3 and TRBJ1-2; 7 bases match TRBD1. The CDR3 extends over 13 amino acids. The trim removed 1 base at V and 8 bases at J, leaving 4 bases unmatched. CDR1 is LGHNA, CDR2 YSLEER, per germline. The CDR3: CASSQGQGRGYTF. CDR3 in DNA: TGCGCCAGCAGCCAAGGACAGGGTAGGGGCTACACCTTC.

The rearrangement links TRBV11-2 to TRBJ1-6, with TRBD1 matching over 9 bases. The CDR3 is made up of 14 amino acids. Germline loops: CDR1 SGHAT, CDR2 FQNNGV. Trimming at V came to 5 bases and at J to 9 bases, leaving 5 bases not matched to a gene. This CDR3 reads CASSPGQGGSPLHF. The CDR3 region has the DNA TGTGCCAGCAGCCCGGGACAGGGCGGTTCACCCCTCCACTTT.

The J gene is TRBJ2-1, the V gene TRBV9, with D possibly matching TRBD1 (5 bases). Trimming shortened V by 0 bases and J by 6 bases, and 7 bases separated the two germline ends. CDR1 is SGDLS, CDR2 YYNGEE, per germline. This CDR3 has 13 residues. CDR3 DNA: TGTGCCAGCAGCGTAGAGGGGTCCAATGAGCAGTTCTTC. This translates into CASSVEGSNEQFF.

CDR3 sequence (DNA): TGCAGTGCTAGTCGGAGGAACTATGGCTACACCTTC. Encoded protein: CSASRRNYGYTF. V gene TRBV20-1 combines with J gene TRBJ1-2; D unclear. This CDR3 comprises 12 residues. Germline loops: CDR1 DFQATT, CDR2 SNEGSKA (reference sequence). V lost 3 bases, J lost 2 bases, and 7 bases lay in between.

Concerning this clone: Other nucleotide sequences from this sample produce the same CDR3. V is TRBV7-9 and J is TRBJ1-4; TRBD1 agrees at 8 bases. This CDR3 spans 14 amino acids. J was trimmed by 7 bases and V by 5 bases; bases with no gene match: 6. Germline V gene sequence: CDR1 SEHNR, CDR2 FQNEAQ (reference sequence). The CDR3 region is CASSLTGVGEKLFF. The DNA of the CDR3 is TGTGCCAGCAGCCTGACAGGGGTGGGTGAAAAACTGTTTTTT.

The chain employs TRBV9 and TRBJ2-3, with 7 bases that match TRBD1. Germline V gene data show CDR1 as SGDLS and CDR2 as YYNGEE. V shed 4 bases and J 0 bases; nucleotides not matched to a gene: 5. The CDR3 has 15 residues. The CDR3 here is CASSRRQGSTDTQYF. The CDR3 coding sequence is TGTGCCAGCAGCAGACGACAGGGCAGCACAGATACGCAGTATTTT.

This chain connects TRBV7-8 to TRBJ2-3, with 8 positions matching TRBD1. The CDR3 runs 16 residues. V gave up 1 base and J gave up 5 bases; unmatched junction bases: 8. The germline gives CDR1 SGHVS, CDR2 FQNEAQ. The CDR3 reads CASSLGVSGGGDTQYF. In DNA, the CDR3 is TGTGCCAGCAGCTTAGGAGTGTCAGGGGGCGGAGATACGCAGTATTTT.

The genes are TRBV21-1 and TRBJ2-6; the D call TRBD1 from the table was never checked on the DNA. TRBV21-1 is tagged as a pseudogene. The CDR3 is made up of 17 amino acids. CDR3 nucleotides: TGTGCCAGCAGCAGTGACAGGGGCCCCTCTGGGGCCAACGTCCTGACTTTC. This gives the protein CASSSDRGPSGANVLTF.

This chain connects TRBV9 to TRBJ2-3; tentative D call: TRBD1 (6 bases). The CDR3 loop spans 13 amino acids. Trimming pared 4 bases from V and 3 bases from J, leaving 9 bases between. Germline V lookup: CDR1 SGDLS, CDR2 YYNGEE. Here the CDR3 reads CASSFQGTDTQYF. In DNA form, the CDR3 reads TGTGCCAGCAGCTTTCAGGGGACAGATACGCAGTATTTT. Based on the CDR3 plus reference TRBV9 and TRBJ2-3, the full variable domain is DSGVTQTPKHLITATGQRVTLRCSPRSGDLSVYWYQQSLDQGLQFLIQYYNGEERAKGNILERFSAQQFPDLHSELNLSSLELGDSALYFCASSFQGTDTQYFGPGTRLTVL.

This clone was counted once. The gene calls are TRBV11-2 and TRBJ2-1; 8 positions agree with TRBD1. The CDR3 is 14 residues long. The ends lost 5 bases at V and 7 bases at J; junction bases unmatched: 7. Germline CDR1 reads SGHAT; CDR2 reads FQNNGV. Here the CDR3 reads CASSRGQVGNEQFF. CDR3 nucleotides: TGTGCCAGCAGCCGGGGACAGGTGGGGAATGAGCAGTTCTTC.

This chain links TRBV15 with TRBJ2-7, with 7 bases identical to TRBD1. The CDR3 totals 15 residues. Looked up from germline, CDR1 is LNHNV and CDR2 is YYDKDF (reference sequence). Trimming removed 3 bases from V and 3 bases from J; junction bases left unmatched: 8. The CDR3 is CATSSHRQGHYEQYF. The CDR3 region has the DNA TGTGCCACCAGCAGCCACCGACAGGGACACTACGAGCAGTACTTC.

CDR3 sequence: CASSFPPGQGAYEQYF. The CDR3 DNA reads TGCGCCAGCAGCTTTCCGCCGGGACAGGGGGCGTACGAGCAGTACTTC. The rearrangement uses TRBV5-1 and TRBJ2-7, with TRBD1 matching over 12 bases. The ends lost 2 bases at V and 4 bases at J; junction bases unmatched: 7. Germline V lookup: CDR1 SGHRS, CDR2 YFSETQ. The CDR3 extends over 16 amino acids.

The chain has TRBV3-1 (or the pseudogene TRBV3-2) and TRBJ1-1; tentative D call: TRBD1 (5 bases). Deletions cut 6 bases from V and 1 base from J, with 12 bases between. CDR3 length: 14 amino acids. The germline V gene encodes CDR1 LGHDT and CDR2 YNNKEL (reference sequence). The CDR3 reads CASREYTGNTEAFF. CDR3 DNA: TGTGCCAGCAGAGAGTATACAGGGAACACTGAAGCTTTCTTT.

As DNA, the CDR3 is TGCAGCGTTGCGGGGGGCGAAGAGACCCAGTACTTC. Translation: CSVAGGEETQYF. The chain recombines TRBV29-1 with TRBJ2-5; D might be TRBD2 (7 bases). V was pared by 4 bases and J by 3 bases, with 9 bases between. Germline assignment: CDR1 SQVTM and CDR2 ANQGSEA. The length of the CDR3 is 12 residues.

This clone was seen only once. The CDR3 coding sequence is TGTGCCAGCCGGACAGCGTACACTGAAGCTTTCTTT. It specifies CASRTAYTEAFF. V usage is TRBV5-8 and J usage is TRBJ1-1; TRBD1 is a possible D gene (6 bases). Germline V lookup: CDR1 SGHTS, CDR2 YDEGEE. Trimming pared 7 bases from V and 3 bases from J, leaving 10 bases between. The CDR3 has 12 residues.

This chain uses TRBV10-3 with TRBJ1-1, with 8 positions matching TRBD1. The ends lost 4 bases at V and 5 bases at J; junction bases unmatched: 6. This CDR3 contains 14 residues. Germline V gene lookup returns CDR1 ENHRY and CDR2 SYGVKD. The CDR3 DNA follows: TGTGCCATCAGTGTAACAGGGGGAAGGACTGAAGCTTTCTTT. It is translated as CAISVTGGRTEAFF.

CDR3 coding DNA: TGTGCCAGCTCACCGGCGGGGAGACGGCCGGATCAGCCCCAGCATTTT. Translating gives CASSPAGRRPDQPQHF. The rearrangement links TRBV18 to TRBJ1-5; D unclear. Germline values: CDR1 KGHSH, CDR2 LQKENI. Deletions cut 3 bases from V and 5 bases from J, with 17 bases between. The CDR3 spans 16 residues.